In its sample, the clone carrying this T cell receptor beta chain was seen once. The data belong to a study of blood T cell repertoires in COVID-19. Background on the study: COVID-19 samples, acute and convalescent, were from the United States, Italy and Spain.

V was pared by 3 bases and J by 1 base, with 15 bases between. The CDR3 has 16 residues. The germline V gene encodes CDR1 SEHNR and CDR2 FQNEAQ (reference sequence). The data were produced by immunoSEQ multiplex PCR, yet TCRdb's version contains in-frame clones alone and is incomplete. The sample lists about 240,000 clones, approximately 84% occurring once. Sequencing was done on a sample of peripheral blood. The TCR sequence derives from a man aged 45-60 years with acute or convalescent COVID-19. The V and J genes are TRBV7-9 and TRBJ2-5; a weak D match, TRBD2 (5 bases). This CDR3 is CASSFLPTGIQETQYF. The CDR3, as DNA: TGTGCCAGCAGCTTTTTGCCTACGGGGATCCAAGAGACCCAGTACTTC.